Here is one T cell receptor (beta chain) with its context. The V segment lost 3 bases and the J segment 2 bases; nucleotides outside the gene matches: 6. The germline CDR1 and CDR2 sequences are MGHRA and YSYEKL. CDR3 length: 15 residues. The data are from a study of blood T cell repertoires in COVID-19. About the study: Sites across the United States, Italy and Spain contributed samples from acute and convalescent COVID-19.

Source study methods: Estimated nucleated cell counts came from reference gene primer amplification. Method: immunoSEQ multiplex PCR; TCRdb's copy keeps in-frame clones and lacks some. That table gives V, J and clone size, and the DNA gave D and trimming. The sample contains under 150,000 clones, under 85% of which appear only once. The sequence came from a man aged 40-49 years with active or convalescent COVID-19. Sequences were obtained from peripheral blood. The rearrangement uses TRBV4-1 and TRBJ2-7; 8 nucleotides line up with TRBD1. As DNA, the CDR3 is TGCGCCAGCAGCCAGACAGGGGCGGTCGCCTACGAGCAGTACTTC. Its translation: CASSQTGAVAYEQYF.